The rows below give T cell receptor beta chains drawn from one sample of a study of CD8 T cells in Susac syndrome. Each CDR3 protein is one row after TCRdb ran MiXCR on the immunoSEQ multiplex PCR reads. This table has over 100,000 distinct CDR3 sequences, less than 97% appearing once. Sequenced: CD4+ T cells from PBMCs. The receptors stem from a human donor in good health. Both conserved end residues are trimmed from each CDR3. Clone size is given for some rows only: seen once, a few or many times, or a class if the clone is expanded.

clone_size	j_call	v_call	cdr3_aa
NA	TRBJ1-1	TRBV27	ASSPWTGHTEAF
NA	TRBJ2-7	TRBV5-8	ASSLVGGEQY
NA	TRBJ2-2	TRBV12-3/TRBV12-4	ASSFSGRATGELF
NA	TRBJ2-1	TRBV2	ASSPTSGRANEQF
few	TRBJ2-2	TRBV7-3	ASSLAQRTGELF
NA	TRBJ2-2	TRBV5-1	ASSSIAGGAGELF
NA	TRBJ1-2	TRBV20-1	SAREINYGYT
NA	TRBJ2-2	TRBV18	ASSRSTTGELF
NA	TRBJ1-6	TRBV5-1	ASSDQGVDSPLH
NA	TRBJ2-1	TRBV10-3	AISEFSSGSISYNEQF
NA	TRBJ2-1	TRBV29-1	SVEEGASGATF
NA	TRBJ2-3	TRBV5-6	ASSRNGGLYTDTQY
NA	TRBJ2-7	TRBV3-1	ASSSAGTSVYEQY
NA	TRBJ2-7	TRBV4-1	ASSQAESYEQY
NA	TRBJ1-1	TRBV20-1	SARTGTGVTEAF
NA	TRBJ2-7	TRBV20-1	SVRRGGYEQY
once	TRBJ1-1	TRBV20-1	SATDDEWSGTEAF
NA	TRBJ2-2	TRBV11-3	ASSPGGTGELF
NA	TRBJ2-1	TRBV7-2	ASSLELGGSYNEQF
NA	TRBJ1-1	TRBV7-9	ASSSQGANTEAF
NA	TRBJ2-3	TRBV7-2	ASSADRGTHRVQY
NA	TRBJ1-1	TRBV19	ASSIAQGPLVEAF
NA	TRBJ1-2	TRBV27	ASRPTGVRYGYT
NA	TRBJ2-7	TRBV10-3	AIRRTQGYEQY
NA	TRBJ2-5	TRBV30	AWVPSRTQETQY
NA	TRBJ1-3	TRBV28	ASNSRDSRNTIY
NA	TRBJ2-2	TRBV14	ASSQDWGELF
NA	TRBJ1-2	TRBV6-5	ASSGGVNYGYT
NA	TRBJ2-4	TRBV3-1	ASSQGPAKNIQY
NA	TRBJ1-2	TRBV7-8	ASSPSGAGYT
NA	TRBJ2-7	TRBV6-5	ASNQGAQGEQY
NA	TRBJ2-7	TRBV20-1	SAGGQKNREQY
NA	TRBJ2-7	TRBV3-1	ASSLRGPVIEQY
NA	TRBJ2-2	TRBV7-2	ASSLVANTGELF
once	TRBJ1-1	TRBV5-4	ATGDTEAF
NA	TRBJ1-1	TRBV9	ASSPRAGWNTEAF
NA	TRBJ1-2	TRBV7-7	ASSGPRDYGYT
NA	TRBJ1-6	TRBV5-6	ASSTDLRGPQNSPLH
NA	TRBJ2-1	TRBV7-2	ASRPRTVSSYNEQF
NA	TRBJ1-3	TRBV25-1	ASSEARGGAGNTIY